These 18 T cell receptor beta chains were sequenced from one sample in a study of T-cell memory formation after mild COVID-19. TCRdb passed the 5' RACE reads through MiXCR, listing each CDR3 protein once. Among hundreds of thousands of distinct CDR3 sequences listed, roughly 17% were seen once. The sequenced sample was PBMCs or a T cell subset sorted from them (not recorded which). All receptors derive from an adult woman who had mild COVID-19 (a few samples of this study predate the infection). Cell type and time point are not known.

This clonotype was counted many times. The chain combines TRBV6-6 with TRBJ1-1, with TRBD1 as a possible D gene (6 bases). The V gene lost 4 bases and the J gene lost 0 bases, with 12 bases spanning the gap. This CDR3 spans 15 amino acids. Germline V gene sequence: CDR1 MNHNY, CDR2 SVGAGI (reference sequence). The CDR3 region has the DNA TGTGCCAGCAGTTCATCGACAGGTATGAACACTGAAGCTTTCTTT. This encodes CASSSSTGMNTEAFF.

The table lists this clonotype with many counts. The chain uses TRBV20-1 and TRBJ2-5; D is possibly TRBD2 (6 bases). Trimming removed 6 bases from V and 5 bases from J, with 19 bases in between. The CDR3 extends over 14 amino acids. From germline, CDR1 is DFQATT and CDR2 SNEGSKA (reference sequence). The CDR3 sequence is CSAIKGGGGETQYF. CDR3 DNA: TGCAGTGCAATAAAGGGAGGAGGCGGCGAGACCCAGTACTTC.

V is TRBV7-8 and J is TRBJ2-7, with 7 bases that match TRBD2. Germline V gives CDR1 SGHVS, CDR2 FQNEAQ. After removal of 7 bases from V and 0 bases from J, the junction contained 6 bases not matched to a gene. The CDR3 consists of 14 residues. The CDR3 DNA follows: TGTGCCAGCACCTCCTGGGAGGGCTCCTACGAGCAGTACTTC. Residues: CASTSWEGSYEQYF.

The rearrangement uses TRBV12-3 or TRBV12-4 and TRBJ1-2, with 9 bases that match TRBD1. The V gene end was trimmed by 1 base and the J gene end by 4 bases; junction bases not matched to a gene: 4. CDR3 size: 15 residues. CDR3 DNA sequence: TGTGCCAGCAGTTTAGGGACAGGGGCCGGCTATGGCTACACCTTC. This translates into CASSLGTGAGYGYTF.

This clonotype has just a few counts. The rearrangement joins TRBV18 to TRBJ2-1; D may correspond to TRBD1 or TRBD2 (5 bases each). This CDR3 comprises 15 residues. Germline V gives CDR1 KGHSH, CDR2 LQKENI. V lost 0 bases and J 4 bases, leaving 10 bases between the germline ends. The CDR3 here is CASSPPRGPYNEQFF. The CDR3 DNA reads as TGTGCCAGCTCACCACCACGGGGCCCTTACAATGAGCAGTTCTTC.

This sequence joins TRBV5-1 and TRBJ2-1; D is perhaps TRBD1 (6 bases). The CDR3 has 16 residues. CDR1 is SGHRS and CDR2 is YFSETQ in the germline V gene. V was shortened by 0 bases and J by 4 bases, with 14 bases between the two germline ends. The CDR3 spells CASSLAVLGGYNEQFF. The CDR3 DNA reads TGCGCCAGCAGCTTGGCGGTCCTAGGGGGTTACAATGAGCAGTTCTTC.

This chain links TRBV24-1 with TRBJ1-3; tentative D call: TRBD1 (6 bases). V lost 7 bases, J lost 0 bases, and 15 bases lay in between. Per germline, CDR1 KGHDR and CDR2 SFDVKD. The CDR3 contains 16 residues. This CDR3 is CATSPSGGGSGNTIYF. CDR3 in DNA: TGTGCCACCAGCCCCTCCGGGGGCGGCTCTGGAAACACCATATATTTT.

This clonotype was counted between two and nine times. The chain couples TRBV7-6 to TRBJ2-6, with no clear D. The CDR3 runs to 13 residues. Trimming took off 3 bases at V and 8 bases at J, with 8 bases between the two ends. CDR1 is SGHVS, CDR2 FNYEAQ, per germline. The CDR3 region is CASSLAPTNVLTF. The CDR3 DNA reads as TGTGCCAGCAGCTTGGCCCCGACCAACGTCCTGACTTTC.

A few counts support this clonotype. The rearrangement uses TRBV20-1 and TRBJ2-6; D not certain. This CDR3 comprises 15 residues. V lost 0 bases, J lost 0 bases, and 6 bases lay in between. In germline, CDR1 is DFQATT, CDR2 SNEGSKA (reference sequence). CDR3 protein: CSARETASGANVLTF. The CDR3 coding sequence is TGCAGTGCTAGAGAGACGGCCTCTGGGGCCAACGTCCTGACTTTC.

This clonotype occurred a few times. The chain couples TRBV6-1 to TRBJ2-3; 11 bases align to TRBD2. The CDR3 loop spans 15 amino acids. Germline CDR1 and CDR2: MNHNS and SASEGT. V was clipped by 6 bases and J by 3 bases; unmatched bases: 5. CDR3 DNA: TGTGCCAGCAGACTAGCGGGAGAGCCAACAGATACGCAGTATTTT. Residues: CASRLAGEPTDTQYF.

The sample holds many counts of this clonotype. V is TRBV11-2 and J is TRBJ2-7; TRBD2 is a possible D gene (5 bases). Germline V gene data show CDR1 as SGHAT and CDR2 as FQNNGV. The CDR3 loop spans 14 amino acids. V shed 3 bases and J shed 2 bases, with 11 bases lying between them. The CDR3: CASSFGVGAYEQYF. The CDR3 DNA reads TGTGCCAGCAGCTTCGGGGTCGGGGCCTACGAGCAGTACTTC.

J is TRBJ2-3 and V is TRBV14; tentatively, D is TRBD1 or TRBD2 (5 bases each). The V gene lost 4 bases and the J gene lost 4 bases, with 12 bases spanning the gap. This CDR3 region has 14 residues. The germline V gene encodes CDR1 SGHDN and CDR2 FVKESK. DNA for the CDR3: TGTGCCAGCAGCCGGGCAGGGACGGCAGATACGCAGTATTTT. It encodes CASSRAGTADTQYF.

This clonotype was found a few times. The V gene is TRBV6-1, the J gene TRBJ2-1, with 10 bases fitting TRBD2. With 8 bases clipped from V and 9 bases from J, the junction kept 7 bases outside the gene matches. The CDR3 totals 13 residues. The V gene's germline CDR1 is MNHNS and CDR2 SASEGT. In nucleotides, the CDR3 is TGTGCCAGCCTCCTAGCGGGGGCGGGTGAGCAGTTCTTC. Translating gives CASLLAGAGEQFF.

The J gene is TRBJ2-1, the V gene TRBV7-2, with 14 bases identical to TRBD2. This CDR3 contains 17 residues. V shed 4 bases, J shed 8 bases, and the junction held 10 bases outside the gene matches. CDR1 and CDR2 (germline): SGHTA, FQGNSA. CDR3: CASSYRLAGGILYEQFF. The CDR3 bases are TGTGCCAGCAGCTACAGACTAGCGGGAGGGATCCTGTATGAGCAGTTCTTC.

In its sample, this clonotype was seen a few times. This chain's CDR3 is CASSRGNYGYTF. In nucleotides, the CDR3 is TGTGCCAGCAGTAGAGGGAACTATGGCTACACCTTC. The chain couples TRBV6-5 to TRBJ1-2; D remains ambiguous. The V end lost 5 bases, the J end lost 2 bases, and 6 bases lay between the germline ends. This CDR3 has 12 residues. CDR1 and CDR2 from the germline V gene are MNHEY and SVGAGI.

This clonotype has just a few counts. This chain connects TRBV6-1 to TRBJ1-6, with 8 bases aligning to TRBD1. This CDR3 is 14 amino acids long. Germline CDR1 MNHNS, CDR2 SASEGT. With V trimmed by 0 bases and J by 9 bases, 1 base remained unmatched. DNA for the CDR3: TGTGCCAGCAGTGAAGCGGACAGGGCTTCACCCCTCCACTTT. Its protein product is CASSEADRASPLHF.

The V call is TRBV20-1, the J call TRBJ1-4; D ambiguous. From germline, CDR1 is DFQATT and CDR2 SNEGSKA (reference sequence). The CDR3 is 18 residues long. V shed 1 base and J shed 0 bases, with 18 bases lying between them. The CDR3 DNA reads TGCAGTGCTAGAGCTTCGTTCTGGACCGTTGCAACTAATGAAAAACTGTTTTTT. It translates to CSARASFWTVATNEKLFF.

In its sample, this clonotype was seen many times. The chain is built from TRBV27 and TRBJ2-7; possible D gene TRBD2, 5 bases. The V end lost 3 bases, the J end lost 3 bases, and 12 bases lay between the germline ends. The V gene's germline CDR1 is MNHEY and CDR2 SMNVEV (reference sequence). The CDR3 runs to 14 residues. The CDR3 DNA reads TGTGCCAGCAGTTTCCGGGTGGGGAGCTACGAGCAGTACTTC. This gives the protein CASSFRVGSYEQYF.